The 20 T cell receptor beta chains reported below all come from one sample, sequenced in a study of cytomegalovirus exposure and HLA in healthy donors. A multiplex PCR was run with 60 Vbeta primers and 13 Jbeta primers. This table comes from immunoSEQ multiplex PCR, and its TCRdb copy is limited to in-frame clones, with some not included. The repertoire holds over 95,000 clones, with about four fifths as singletons. The sequenced sample consisted of PBMCs. These receptors were obtained from a woman aged 18-30 years in good health and CMV-seronegative.

V gene TRBV5-1 combines with J gene TRBJ2-3; 10 nucleotides align to TRBD2. V lost 6 bases and J lost 5; bases outside the gene matches: 12. The CDR3 consists of 16 residues. Germline values: CDR1 SGHRS, CDR2 YFSETQ. The CDR3 DNA sequence: TGCGCCAGCATGAGAGGAGCGGGGGGGCTTGGAGATACGCAGTATTTT. Its protein product is CASMRGAGGLGDTQYF.

The rearrangement joins TRBV29-1 to TRBJ1-2, with 7 nucleotides matching TRBD1. The V gene end was trimmed by 0 bases and the J gene end by 1 base; junction bases not matched to a gene: 5. The CDR3 loop spans 15 amino acids. Per the germline V gene, CDR1 is SQVTM and CDR2 is ANQGSEA. DNA of the CDR3: TGCAGCGTTGAAGAAGGGACAGCTAATAACTATGGCTACACCTTC. Translating gives CSVEEGTANNYGYTF.

The rearrangement joins TRBV4-3 to TRBJ1-2; 9 bases match TRBD1. The junction had 6 bases not matched to a gene; V was cut back by 0 bases and J by 1 base. Per the germline V gene, CDR1 is LGHNA and CDR2 is YSLEER. The CDR3 extends over 17 amino acids. The CDR3 coding sequence is TGCGCCAGCAGCCAAGACTCCGGGACAGGGTTTAACTATGGCTACACCTTC. Its protein is CASSQDSGTGFNYGYTF.

V usage is TRBV6-6 and J usage is TRBJ1-6, with D maybe TRBD1 (5 bases). Germline CDR1 MNHNY, CDR2 SVGAGI (reference sequence). CDR3 length equals 15 residues. The V end lost 3 bases, the J end lost 7 bases, and 13 bases lay between the germline ends. The chain's CDR3 is CASSYVAGKNSPLHF. CDR3 coding DNA: TGTGCCAGCAGTTATGTAGCAGGGAAGAATTCACCCCTCCACTTT.

The chain has TRBV7-2 and TRBJ1-6, with 7 bases matching TRBD1. The CDR3 has 16 amino acids. J was trimmed by 3 bases and V by 2 bases; bases with no gene match: 4. Germline CDR1 and CDR2: SGHTA and FQGNSA. CDR3 protein: CASSLSGQIYNSPLHF. For the CDR3, the DNA is TGTGCCAGCAGCTTATCGGGACAGATCTATAATTCACCCCTCCACTTT.

The V gene is TRBV6-4, the J gene TRBJ2-5; 13 bases line up with TRBD2. J was trimmed by 5 bases and V by 3 bases; bases with no gene match: 3. The CDR3 is 15 residues long. Germline assignment: CDR1 MRHNA and CDR2 SNTAGT. In nucleotides, the CDR3 is TGTGCCAGCAGTGAGACTAGCGGGGGGAAGGAGACCCAGTACTTC. It is translated as CASSETSGGKETQYF.

The J gene is TRBJ2-1, the V gene TRBV7-9; 12 bases are a match to TRBD2. Unmatched junction bases numbered 7, after V lost 5 bases and J lost 8 bases. Germline V gives CDR1 SEHNR, CDR2 FQNEAQ (reference sequence). This CDR3 region has 15 residues. The CDR3 nucleotides read TGTGCCAGCAGCCCTAGCGGGGGGGCCGCCCATGAGCAGTTCTTC. Protein product: CASSPSGGAAHEQFF.

The CDR3 DNA is TGCGCCAGCAGCCCCGACGGGGTGGGGAATGAAAAACTGTTTTTT. The encoded protein is CASSPDGVGNEKLFF. The chain couples TRBV5-1 to TRBJ1-4, with D unclear. V was shortened by 4 bases and J by 5 bases, with 15 bases between the two germline ends. Germline CDR1 reads SGHRS; CDR2 reads YFSETQ. This CDR3 spans 15 amino acids.

This chain connects TRBV7-8 to TRBJ1-5; 8 bases align to TRBD1. The trim removed 5 bases at V and 6 bases at J, leaving 9 bases unmatched. Germline CDR1 is SGHVS and CDR2 is FQNEAQ. The CDR3 is 15 residues long. The CDR3 protein is CASSIDRGNGQPQHF. CDR3 DNA sequence: TGTGCCAGCAGCATCGACAGGGGTAATGGTCAGCCCCAGCATTTT.

The V gene is TRBV7-9, the J gene TRBJ2-3; D possibly corresponds to TRBD2 (7 bases). Germline V lookup: CDR1 SEHNR, CDR2 FQNEAQ (reference sequence). Trimming cost V 2 bases and J 1 base, with 13 bases left between them. This CDR3 spans 16 amino acids. CDR3 nucleotides: TGTGCCAGCAGCTTAAGTTGGGGGGGCCGCACAGATACGCAGTATTTT. As protein: CASSLSWGGRTDTQYF.

The rearrangement uses TRBV7-9 and TRBJ1-1; no clear D gene. V dropped 1 base and J dropped 0 bases, with 3 bases sitting between them. There are 13 residues in the CDR3. Germline V lookup: CDR1 SEHNR, CDR2 FQNEAQ (reference sequence). This CDR3 reads CASSLVVNTEAFF. For the CDR3, the DNA is TGTGCCAGCAGCTTAGTAGTGAACACTGAAGCTTTCTTT.

The CDR3 loop is CASFFLAGGHNEQFF. The CDR3 DNA follows: TGTGCCAGCTTTTTTTTAGCGGGAGGACACAATGAGCAGTTCTTC. The chain employs TRBV6-1 and TRBJ2-1; 10 positions match TRBD2. Per germline, CDR1 MNHNS and CDR2 SASEGT. V lost 8 bases to trimming and J lost 5 bases; unmatched junction nucleotides: 9. This CDR3 has 15 amino acids.

The rearrangement links TRBV6-4 to TRBJ1-1; D gene unclear. With 4 bases removed from V and 4 bases from J, the gap between germline ends came to 13 bases. The CDR3 is 14 amino acids. The V gene's germline CDR1 is MRHNA and CDR2 SNTAGT. This CDR3 is CASSAEVGSTEAFF. The CDR3 region has the DNA TGTGCCAGCAGTGCCGAGGTGGGGAGCACTGAAGCTTTCTTT.

This sequence joins TRBV5-6 and TRBJ1-1, with a possible D match to TRBD1 (6 bases). V lost 0 bases and J lost 0, with 15 bases in between. The germline V gene has CDR1 SGHDT and CDR2 YYEEEE. This CDR3 comprises 17 residues. The CDR3 protein is CASSLGQAIPMNTEAFF. For the CDR3, the DNA is TGTGCCAGCAGCTTGGGACAGGCGATCCCAATGAACACTGAAGCTTTCTTT.

The V gene is TRBV4-3, the J gene TRBJ1-5; 8 positions match TRBD1. The germline V gene encodes CDR1 LGHNA and CDR2 YSLEER. The V and J ends lost 0 bases and 6 bases, in that order; junction bases with no gene match: 4. This CDR3 has 15 residues. CDR3 residues: CASSQDRRGRQPQHF. In DNA form, the CDR3 reads TGCGCCAGCAGCCAAGATCGCAGGGGGCGTCAGCCCCAGCATTTT.

The chain joins TRBV7-2 to TRBJ1-1; 7 bases are a match to TRBD1. V trimming: 5 bases; J trimming: 1 base; junction bases outside the gene matches: 4. The CDR3 contains 14 residues. Germline V gene data show CDR1 as SGHTA and CDR2 as FQGNSA. CDR3 region: CASSLRQGNTEAFF. The DNA for the CDR3 is TGTGCCAGCAGCCTGCGACAGGGGAACACTGAAGCTTTCTTT.

The CDR3: CATYGLAGNTGELFF. CDR3 sequence (DNA): TGTGCCACCTACGGTCTAGCGGGCAACACCGGGGAGCTGTTTTTT. The chain couples TRBV15 to TRBJ2-2; 8 bases align to TRBD2. With V trimmed by 8 bases and J by 2 bases, 7 bases remained unmatched. Germline V CDR1 and CDR2: LNHNV, YYDKDF (reference sequence). The CDR3 runs 15 residues.

The CDR3 DNA is TGTGCCAGCAGAGGGCTAGCGGTCCCTATGGAGCAGTACTTC. It translates to CASRGLAVPMEQYF. The gene calls are TRBV27 and TRBJ2-7; 7 nucleotides agree with TRBD2. This CDR3 spans 14 amino acids. V shed 6 bases, J shed 7 bases, and the junction held 12 bases outside the gene matches. Germline lookup yields CDR1 MNHEY and CDR2 SMNVEV (reference sequence).

The chain is built from TRBV14 and TRBJ2-1, with 11 nucleotides matching TRBD2. CDR3 length: 16 amino acids. J lost 8 bases, V lost 0 bases, and 6 bases had no gene match. Per the germline V gene, CDR1 is SGHDN and CDR2 is FVKESK. CDR3 amino acids: CASSQDSTSGRYEQFF. The CDR3 DNA sequence: TGTGCCAGCAGCCAAGATTCTACTAGCGGGAGATATGAGCAGTTCTTC.

J is TRBJ2-1 and V is TRBV7-2; 11 positions match TRBD2. The germline CDR1 and CDR2 sequences are SGHTA and FQGNSA. Losses at the gene ends were 1 base for V and 9 bases for J; bases not matched to a gene: 5. The CDR3 totals 15 residues. CDR3 DNA sequence: TGTGCCAGCAGCTTAGTTAGCGGGAGGGAAGGTGAGCAGTTCTTC. It is translated as CASSLVSGREGEQFF. Together with reference TRBV7-2 and TRBJ2-1, the CDR3 gives the full variable domain: GAGVSQSPSNKVTEKGKDVELRCDPISGHTALYWYRQSLGQGLEFLIYFQGNSAPDKSGLPSDRFSAERTGGSVSTLTIQRTQQEDSAVYLCASSLVSGREGEQFFGPGTRLTVL.